This T cell receptor (beta chain) is drawn from a study of blood T cell repertoires in COVID-19. Study in general: COVID-19 samples from acute and convalescent phases originated in the United States, Italy and Spain. The cDNA or gDNA used as material had been derived from T cells, B-cell-depleted T cells, or PBMCs.

V was cut by 4 bases and J by 1 base, with 7 bases left in between. The CDR3 extends over 14 amino acids. Germline V lookup: CDR1 SNHLY, CDR2 FYNNEI. In the source study's methods: Reference gene primer amplification gave nucleated cell count estimates. Method: immunoSEQ multiplex PCR; TCRdb's copy keeps in-frame clones and lacks some. V and J calls and clone size are copied from that table; D and trimming were computed from the DNA. The data contain about 190,000 clones, about 77% of them seen just once; the ten biggest clones take up roughly 2.8%. Material: peripheral blood. V gene TRBV2 combines with J gene TRBJ2-2; D perhaps matches TRBD1 (5 bases). This TCR was recovered from a woman older than 75 with active or convalescent COVID-19. In DNA, the CDR3 is TGTGCCAGCAGTGGCAGGGTGAACACCGGGGAGCTGTTTTTT. The encoded protein is CASSGRVNTGELFF.